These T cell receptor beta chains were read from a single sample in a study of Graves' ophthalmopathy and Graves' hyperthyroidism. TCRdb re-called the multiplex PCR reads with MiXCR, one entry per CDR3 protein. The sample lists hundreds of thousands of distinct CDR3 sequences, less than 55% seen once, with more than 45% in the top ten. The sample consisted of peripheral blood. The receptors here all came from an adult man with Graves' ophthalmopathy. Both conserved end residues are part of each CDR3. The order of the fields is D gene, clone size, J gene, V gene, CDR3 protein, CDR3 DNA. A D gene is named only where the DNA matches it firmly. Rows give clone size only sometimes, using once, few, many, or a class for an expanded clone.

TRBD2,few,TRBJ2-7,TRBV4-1,CASSPRPAGGGEGQYF,TGCGCCAGCAGCCCCCGACCAGCGGGAGGAGGAGAGGGGCAGTACTTC
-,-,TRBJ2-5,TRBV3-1,CASSQTRLETQYF,TGTGCCAGCAGCCAGACTAGGCTGGAGACCCAGTACTTC
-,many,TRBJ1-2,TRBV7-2,CASSFDKGYGYTF,TGTGCCAGCAGCTTTGACAAGGGTTATGGCTACACCTTC
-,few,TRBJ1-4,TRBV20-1,CSARMDGGDEKLFF,TGCAGTGCTAGAATGGACGGCGGGGATGAAAAACTGTTTTTT
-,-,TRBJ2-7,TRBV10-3,CASMRASYEQYF,TGTGCCAGCATGAGGGCCTCCTACGAGCAGTACTTC
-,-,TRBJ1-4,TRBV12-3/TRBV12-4,CASSPDGLGGEKLFF,TGTGCCAGCAGTCCGGACGGGTTGGGAGGAGAAAAACTGTTTTTT
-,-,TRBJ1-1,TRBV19,CASSPLTGHMNTEAFF,TGTGCCAGCAGTCCCCTAACGGGACACATGAACACTGAAGCTTTCTTT
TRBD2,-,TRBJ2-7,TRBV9,CASSNREAAYEQYF,TGTGCCAGCAGCAACCGGGAGGCCGCCTACGAGCAGTACTTC
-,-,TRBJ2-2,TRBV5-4,CASSYRLGSGELFF,TGTGCCAGCAGCTACAGACTAGGTTCGGGGGAGCTGTTTTTT
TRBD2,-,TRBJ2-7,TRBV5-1,CASSSSVAGAREQYF,TGCGCCAGCAGCTCCTCCGTTGCGGGAGCTCGGGAGCAGTACTTC
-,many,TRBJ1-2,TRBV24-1,CATSDPIDGGYTF,TGTGCCACCAGTGATCCCATAGACGGCGGCTACACCTTC
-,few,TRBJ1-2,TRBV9,CASSGGRELANYGYTF,TGTGCCAGCAGCGGAGGTCGTGAACTCGCTAACTATGGCTACACCTTC
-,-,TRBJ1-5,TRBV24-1,CATSDPLQGEGGPPYQPQHF,TGTGCCACCAGTGACCCTTTACAGGGTGAGGGGGGACCACCTTATCAGCCCCAGCATTTT
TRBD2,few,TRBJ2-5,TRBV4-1,CASSHGPSGQETQYF,TGCGCCAGCAGCCACGGACCTAGCGGCCAAGAGACCCAGTACTTC
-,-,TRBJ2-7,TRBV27,CASQSLLYEQYF,TGTGCCAGCCAGAGCTTACTCTACGAGCAGTACTTC
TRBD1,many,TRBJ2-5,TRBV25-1,CASSENLGQAVETQYF,TGTGCCAGCAGTGAGAACCTCGGACAGGCAGTGGAGACCCAGTACTTC
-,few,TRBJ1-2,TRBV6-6,CASTPRGGQGYTF,TGTGCCAGCACCCCAAGAGGGGGTCAGGGCTACACCTTC
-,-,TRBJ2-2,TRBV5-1,CASSLKLAGNTGELFF,TGCGCCAGCAGCTTGAAACTGGCGGGCAACACCGGGGAGCTGTTTTTT
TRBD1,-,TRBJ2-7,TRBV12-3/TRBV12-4,CASTPDRVEQYF,TGTGCCAGCACCCCCGACAGGGTTGAGCAGTACTTC
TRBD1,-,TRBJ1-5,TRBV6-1,CASADRANQPQHF,TGTGCCAGCGCGGACAGGGCCAATCAGCCCCAGCATTTT
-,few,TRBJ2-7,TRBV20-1,CSAASSYEQYF,TGCAGTGCTGCCAGCTCCTACGAGCAGTACTTC
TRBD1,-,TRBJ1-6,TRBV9,CASSPRQGQRAIYSPLHF,TGTGCCAGCAGTCCAAGACAGGGGCAAAGGGCTATATATTCACCCCTCCACTTT
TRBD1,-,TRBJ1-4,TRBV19,CASSLRGGAGGEKLFF,TGTGCCAGTAGTCTTCGGGGGGGCGCAGGGGGAGAAAAACTGTTTTTT
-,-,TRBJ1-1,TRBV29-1,CSQQGNTEAFF,TGCAGCCAACAGGGGAACACTGAAGCTTTCTTT